In this sample, the clone carrying this T cell receptor beta chain turned up once. Random-hexamer reverse transcription was applied to roughly 0.5 to 1 ug RNA. Multiplex immunoSEQ PCR targeted 54 Vbeta and 13 Jbeta TCR beta segments. TCRdb itself ran the immunoSEQ multiplex PCR reads through MiXCR, one entry per CDR3 protein. The profile shows about 200,000 distinct CDR3 sequences, approximately 95% of them singletons. Sequencing targeted TCR beta in T cells from blood (CD8+ and CD4+). The data were obtained in a study of CD8 T cells in Susac syndrome. Sequenced input: CD4+ T cells from PBMCs. The receptor was derived from a human donor with multiple sclerosis.

The CDR3 DNA is TGTGCCTGGGGCCGGGGGCCGTCCCTCCACTTT. It codes for CAWGRGPSLHF. The chain uses TRBV30 and TRBJ1-6; tentatively, D is TRBD1 (6 bases). The CDR3 spans 11 residues. Trimming shortened V by 5 bases and J by 14 bases, and 13 bases separated the two germline ends. The germline V gene has CDR1 GTSNPN and CDR2 SVGIG (reference sequence).